This TCR beta chain came from a study of shared clonotypes between healthy human individuals. General study points: A handful of donors shared approximately 5% of their naive CD4 clonotypes. Despite large depth, sorted-subset datasets appeared incompletely sequenced.

Deep was the level at which the assay was run. Replicate PCRs for sorted subsets used roughly 200 ng DNA; this equaled tens of thousands of T cell genomes. Repertoires were generated with immunoSEQ multiplex PCR, while TCRdb's copy carries only in-frame clones and drops some. This table has 1.4 million to 1.5 million clones, around 97% appearing once. This CDR3 region has 14 residues. V was clipped by 6 bases and J by 4 bases, with 12 bases between them. Per germline, CDR1 MNHNS and CDR2 SASEGT. In the case of this clone: As yet, its antigen is unknown.

Sequencing was carried out using naive CD4+ T cells sorted from blood. Regarding subset: CD45RA+ positively selected. The rearrangement joins TRBV6-1 to TRBJ1-4; maybe TRBD1 (5 bases). This TCR was sampled from a man aged 25 to 45 in good health. CDR3 DNA sequence: TGTGCCAGCAGGTGGGGACGGTTTAATGAAAAACTGTTTTTT. It translates to CASRWGRFNEKLFF.